Each of the 5 T cell receptor beta chains below was sequenced from the same sample in a study of shared clonotypes between healthy human individuals. Method: immunoSEQ multiplex PCR; TCRdb's copy keeps in-frame clones and lacks some. The repertoire consists of around 440,000 clones, with around 77% occurring once and the leading ten covering 12%. The sequenced sample was PBMCs. These receptors originate from a woman in her forties in good health. Some clones in this sample may be carry-over from other donors' samples.

This clone has a handful of counts. The chain carries TRBV4-2 and TRBJ2-3; a possible D gene is TRBD2 (7 bases). V dropped 11 bases and J dropped 7 bases, with 34 bases sitting between them. This CDR3 spans 18 amino acids. Germline V gene data show CDR1 as LGHNA and CDR2 as YNFKEQ. CDR3 protein: CAPGEGPRYRARVYTQYF. The CDR3 DNA reads TGTGCCCCAGGGGAGGGACCACGGTACCGGGCCCGTGTCTATACGCAGTATTTT.

The chain recombines TRBV27 with TRBJ2-6; no definite D call. V was shortened by 6 bases and J by 2 bases, with 8 bases between the two germline ends. Germline V CDR1 and CDR2: MNHEY, SMNVEV (reference sequence). This CDR3 region has 14 residues. The CDR3 is CASRNGAGANVLTF. The CDR3 region has the DNA TGTGCCAGCAGAAATGGTGCTGGGGCCAACGTCCTGACTTTC.

The chain is built from TRBV13 and TRBJ2-7, with unresolved D. V lost 0 bases and J 6 bases, leaving 3 bases between the germline ends. Germline values: CDR1 PRHDT, CDR2 FYEKMQ (reference sequence). This CDR3 spans 11 amino acids. The CDR3 here is CASSLGREQYF. The CDR3 nucleotides read TGTGCCAGCAGCTTAGGCCGCGAGCAGTACTTC.

Points on this clone: Being one base from a much bigger clone, this may be a read error. This same CDR3 is encoded by further DNA sequences in the sample. The J gene is TRBJ2-7, the V gene TRBV7-8; 12 nucleotides agree with TRBD1. CDR3 length: 16 residues. Trimming at V came to 4 bases and at J to 8 bases, leaving 12 bases not matched to a gene. Germline lookup yields CDR1 SGHVS and CDR2 FQNEAQ. CDR3 nucleotides: TGTGCCAGCAGCTACTCCACGGGACAGGGGGCGTCTCAGCAGTACTTC. The encoded protein is CASSYSTGQGASQQYF. The variable domain in full, completed from reference TRBV7-8 and TRBJ2-7, reads GAGVSQSPRYKVAKRGQDVALRCDPISGHVSLFWYQQALGQGPEFLTYFQNEAQLDKSGLPSDRFFAERPEGSVSTLKIQRTQQEDSAVYLCASSYSTGQGASQQYFGPGTRLTVT.

Ten or more counts support this clone. The V call is TRBV6-6, the J call TRBJ2-2; the match to TRBD1 covers 7 bases. After removal of 6 bases from V and 6 bases from J, the junction contained 4 bases not matched to a gene. The V gene's germline CDR1 is MNHNY and CDR2 SVGAGI (reference sequence). This CDR3 has 13 amino acids. The CDR3 nucleotides read TGTGCCAGCAGCACAGGGGACGCCGGGGAGCTGTTTTTT. Protein product: CASSTGDAGELFF.